Below are 21 T cell receptor beta chains sequenced from a single sample in a study of blood T cells in healthy people across ages. The second PCR ran roughly 7 to 11 cycles with a sample-barcoded 5' primer and J-beta primers. Via MiXCR, TCRdb re-called the 5' RACE reads, giving one row per CDR3 protein. Of about 400,000 distinct CDR3 sequences in the sample, over 45% were seen once. The sequencing input was blood. The receptor source for this set is a man in his sixties in good health.

The rearrangement links TRBV20-1 to TRBJ2-5; D perhaps matches TRBD2 (6 bases). Trimming took off 6 bases at V and 1 base at J, with 15 bases between the two ends. Germline CDR1 and CDR2: DFQATT and SNEGSKA (reference sequence). The CDR3 consists of 14 residues. The CDR3 DNA reads as TGCAGTGCCGGGGGTTACCCTTTCCAAGAGACCCAGTACTTC. This sequence encodes CSAGGYPFQETQYF.

This chain links TRBV14 with TRBJ2-7; TRBD1 matches 7 bases. Trimming at V came to 5 bases and at J to 2 bases, leaving 6 bases not matched to a gene. There are 14 residues in the CDR3. CDR1 and CDR2 (germline): SGHDN, FVKESK. For the CDR3, the DNA is TGTGCCAGCAGCGCTGGGACAGCCGCCTACGAGCAGTACTTC. Protein sequence: CASSAGTAAYEQYF.

V and J are TRBV5-1 and TRBJ2-3; 7 bases are shared with TRBD2. The germline V gene has CDR1 SGHRS and CDR2 YFSETQ. V dropped 2 bases and J dropped 2; count of bases not matched to a gene: 8. The CDR3 loop spans 16 amino acids. The CDR3 protein is CASSFRDYSSTDTQYF. The CDR3 DNA sequence: TGCGCCAGCAGCTTTCGGGACTACTCCTCCACAGATACGCAGTATTTT.

This clonotype was counted only a few times. CDR3 nucleotides: TGTGCCACCAGTACCCCGGAAACTAGGACCAATGAGCAGTTCTTC. It translates to CATSTPETRTNEQFF. The chain is built from TRBV24-1 and TRBJ2-1, with D maybe TRBD2 (5 bases). Germline V gives CDR1 KGHDR, CDR2 SFDVKD. The ends were cut back, 6 bases at V and 6 bases at J, with 17 bases in the middle. There are 15 residues in the CDR3.

J is TRBJ2-4 and V is TRBV7-3; 7 nucleotides align to TRBD1. The tail of the sequence fits TRBJ2-7 better, so the J call may be wrong. From germline, CDR1 is SGHTA and CDR2 FQGTGA. The CDR3 spans 15 residues. This chain's CDR3 is CASSLRGQPGNEQYF. The CDR3 region has the DNA TGTGCCAGCAGCTTAAGGGGACAGCCGGGGAACGAGCAGTACTTC.

CDR3 in DNA: TGCAGTGCTAGATGGGGGTCGGGCAGAATAAGCAATCAGCCCCAGCATTTT. It codes for CSARWGSGRISNQPQHF. The chain recombines TRBV20-1 with TRBJ1-5, with TRBD1 as a possible D gene (5 bases). Germline V CDR1 and CDR2: DFQATT, SNEGSKA (reference sequence). Trimming pared 2 bases from V and 1 base from J, leaving 18 bases between. CDR3 size: 17 residues.

The genes are TRBV6-5 and TRBJ2-1; D is possibly TRBD2 (7 bases). The V gene's germline CDR1 is MNHEY and CDR2 SVGAGI. The CDR3 contains 16 residues. V lost 6 bases, J lost 5 bases, and 20 bases lay in between. The CDR3, as DNA: TGTGCCAGCAGGGGGGGGCTAGCGTCAGTAGACAATGAGCAGTTCTTC. Translated: CASRGGLASVDNEQFF.

The V gene is TRBV20-1, the J gene TRBJ2-5; D call uncertain. The DNA matches TRBJ2-7 better at its end, which makes the J call doubtful. The CDR3 totals 17 residues. Germline V gene data show CDR1 as DFQATT and CDR2 as SNEGSKA (reference sequence). The CDR3 DNA sequence: TGCAGTGCTAGAGCAAGTGGGCTGTCGGCAATGGCCTACGAGCAGTACTTC. Its protein is CSARASGLSAMAYEQYF.

There are a few counts of this clonotype. The chain carries TRBV28 and TRBJ2-5; 8 bases match TRBD1. Germline-derived CDR1 and CDR2 are MDHEN and SYDVKM. Unmatched junction bases numbered 14, after V lost 6 bases and J lost 5 bases. The CDR3 is 16 residues long. CDR3 amino acids: CASSPPGTGWKETQYF. CDR3 sequence (DNA): TGTGCCAGCAGCCCACCAGGGACAGGATGGAAGGAGACCCAGTACTTC.

The J gene is TRBJ2-1, the V gene TRBV6-1, with 9 nucleotides matching TRBD2. The ends lost 3 bases at V and 6 bases at J; junction bases unmatched: 6. The CDR3 covers 15 residues. Per germline, CDR1 MNHNS and CDR2 SASEGT. The CDR3 coding sequence is TGTGCCAGCAGTGAGGATGGGACTAGCCGCAATGAGCAGTTCTTC. Its protein product is CASSEDGTSRNEQFF.

This chain uses TRBV5-8 with TRBJ2-3; 10 bases are a match to TRBD2. This CDR3 spans 16 amino acids. Per the germline V gene, CDR1 is SGHTS and CDR2 is YDEGEE. V was clipped by 0 bases and J by 5 bases; unmatched bases: 6. CDR3 in amino acids: CASSLEDSGRQDTQYF. The CDR3 bases are TGTGCCAGCAGCTTGGAGGATAGCGGGAGGCAAGATACGCAGTATTTT. Using reference TRBV5-8 and TRBJ2-3 for the parts outside the CDR3, the full variable domain is EAGVTQSPTHLIKTRGQQATLRCSPISGHTSVYWYQQALGLGLQFLLWYDEGEERNRGNFPPRFSGRQFPNYSSELNVNALELEDSALYLCASSLEDSGRQDTQYFGPGTRLTVL.

The chain carries TRBV20-1 and TRBJ1-1, with D hard to call. Trimming pared 0 bases from V and 0 bases from J, leaving 8 bases between. CDR3 length: 14 amino acids. Germline assignment: CDR1 DFQATT and CDR2 SNEGSKA (reference sequence). The CDR3 nucleotides read TGCAGTGCTAGAGATGAGGGCATGAACACTGAAGCTTTCTTT. Its translation: CSARDEGMNTEAFF.

The CDR3 loop is CASSWDRVREQYF. In nucleotides, the CDR3 is TGTGCCAGCAGTTGGGACAGGGTAAGGGAGCAGTACTTC. The rearrangement joins TRBV6-6 to TRBJ2-4, with 9 nucleotides matching TRBD1. V gave up 4 bases and J gave up 13 bases; unmatched junction bases: 8. Looked up from germline, CDR1 is MNHNY and CDR2 is SVGAGI (reference sequence). This CDR3 contains 13 residues.

The chain has TRBV10-3 and TRBJ2-3; 8 bases map to TRBD2. The CDR3 is made up of 14 amino acids. V lost 7 bases and J lost 4; bases outside the gene matches: 7. Germline CDR1 and CDR2: ENHRY and SYGVKD. The CDR3 DNA follows: TGTGCCATCAAAAAGCGGGGGATTGCAGATACGCAGTATTTT. Residues: CAIKKRGIADTQYF.

V and J are TRBV28 and TRBJ2-7, with D possibly being TRBD1 (5 bases). V lost 8 bases to trimming and J lost 2 bases, with 10 bases between them. The CDR3 has 12 residues. Germline V gene lookup returns CDR1 MDHEN and CDR2 SYDVKM. The DNA for the CDR3 is TGTGCCAGCGAAGGGGTCGCCTACGAGCAGTACTTC. The encoded protein is CASEGVAYEQYF.

This rearrangement joins TRBV5-1 to TRBJ1-2, with D maybe TRBD1 (6 bases). From germline, CDR1 is SGHRS and CDR2 YFSETQ. The CDR3 contains 13 residues. V lost 4 bases to trimming and J lost 4 bases, with 11 bases between them. This CDR3 reads CASSLGHSYGYTF. The CDR3 bases are TGCGCCAGCAGCCTGGGACATAGCTATGGCTACACCTTC.

This CDR3 is CASSLRDVLTF. In DNA, the CDR3 is TGTGCCAGCAGTTTAAGGGACGTCCTGACTTTC. This chain links TRBV12-3 or TRBV12-4 with TRBJ2-6; no clear D. V was shortened by 2 bases and J by 11 bases, with 4 bases between the two germline ends. The CDR3 covers 11 residues.

The rearrangement links TRBV6-5 to TRBJ2-7, with D possibly being TRBD1 (6 bases). This CDR3 contains 13 residues. V was shortened by 6 bases and J by 5 bases, with 14 bases between the two germline ends. Germline lookup yields CDR1 MNHEY and CDR2 SVGAGI. CDR3 DNA: TGTGCCAGCAGCCCCCCCGGACAGCACGAGCAGTACTTC. Translated, it gives CASSPPGQHEQYF.

This clonotype was observed a few times. J is TRBJ2-1 and V is TRBV7-9, with 13 bases identical to TRBD2. With 8 bases clipped from V and 4 bases from J, the junction kept 2 bases outside the gene matches. CDR3 length: 14 amino acids. Germline V lookup: CDR1 SEHNR, CDR2 FQNEAQ (reference sequence). The CDR3 loop reads CASQTSGGYNEQFF. For the CDR3, the DNA is TGTGCCAGCCAGACTAGCGGGGGGTACAATGAGCAGTTCTTC.

This clonotype was seen only a few times. V usage is TRBV20-1 and J usage is TRBJ2-7; 11 nucleotides align to TRBD2. This CDR3 comprises 15 residues. The germline V gene has CDR1 DFQATT and CDR2 SNEGSKA (reference sequence). The J segment lost 4 bases and the V segment lost 2 bases, leaving 7 bases of the junction unmatched. The CDR3 protein is CSARPRVAGGYEQYF. The CDR3 coding sequence is TGCAGTGCTAGACCCCGGGTAGCGGGAGGGTACGAGCAGTACTTC.

The chain has TRBV21-1 and TRBJ2-1; TRBD2 reflects the table's D call only, with no check against the DNA. TRBV21-1 has pseudogene status. This CDR3 has 17 amino acids. As DNA, the CDR3 is TGTGCCAGCAGCAAATCTTCGGCGGGCAAGACCTACAATGAGCAGTTCTTC. Encoded protein: CASSKSSAGKTYNEQFF.